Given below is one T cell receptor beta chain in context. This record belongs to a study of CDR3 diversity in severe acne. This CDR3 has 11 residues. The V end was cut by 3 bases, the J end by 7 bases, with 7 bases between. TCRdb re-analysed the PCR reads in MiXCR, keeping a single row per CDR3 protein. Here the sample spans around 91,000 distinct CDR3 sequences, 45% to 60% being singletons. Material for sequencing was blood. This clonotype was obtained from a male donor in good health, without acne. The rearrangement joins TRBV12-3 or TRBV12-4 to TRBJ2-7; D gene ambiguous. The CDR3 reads CASSFKHEQYF. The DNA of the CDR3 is TGTGCCAGCAGTTTTAAGCATGAGCAGTACTTC.